Given below is one T cell receptor (beta chain) in context. This sample was included in a study of OX40 agonist ivuxolimab in advanced cancers. Overall study: About 40% of patients had received prior checkpoint inhibitor therapy.

The repertoire was sequenced with immunoSEQ multiplex PCR; TCRdb's copy has only in-frame clones and lacks some. This table has 40,000 to 45,000 clones, 70% to 90% appearing once. The length of the CDR3 is 14 residues. Trimming took 3 bases from V and 6 from J; bases not matched to a gene: 6. Germline-derived CDR1 and CDR2 are KGHSH and LQKENI. The TCR was taken from an adult with an advanced solid tumor such as melanoma, head and neck, liver or kidney cancer. The source was CD4+ or CD8+ T cells sorted from blood, collected in a trial of the OX40 agonist ivuxolimab. The rearrangement joins TRBV18 to TRBJ2-7; 9 bases map to TRBD1. CDR3 coding DNA: TGTGCCAGCTCACCTGCGGGACAGGGAATCGAGCAGTACTTC. Translating it yields CASSPAGQGIEQYF.